This T cell receptor (beta chain) was recorded in a study of tumor and adjacent non-tumor tissue in lung cancer. About the research overall: Samples averaged around 3.9 million productive TCRbeta reads each.

About this clonotype itself: Antigen specificity is unknown.

The library came from three nested PCR rounds adapted from ARM-PCR protocols. Each CDR3 protein gets one entry after TCRdb re-called the multiplex PCR reads with MiXCR. Among fewer than 45,000 distinct CDR3 sequences, roughly 60% were seen once, and the ten largest hold 19%. No cell sorting was done before RNA was extracted from the tissue. Distant lung tissue was collected more than 3 cm away from the tumor edge. Regarding the study as a whole: In normal lung, the top 100 clones were significantly more dominant than in tumor.

CDR1 is LNHNV and CDR2 is YYDKDF in the germline V gene (reference sequence). CDR3 length: 15 amino acids. The V and J ends lost 0 bases and 4 bases respectively, with 13 bases between them. The specimen sequenced was distant non-tumor lung tissue. The clonotype was recovered from a woman aged 40 to 49 with non-small cell lung cancer. The rearrangement uses TRBV15 and TRBJ2-7, with D unresolved. CDR3 in amino acids: CATSRDRVRMYEQYF. The DNA of the CDR3 is TGTGCCACCAGCAGAGATCGCGTCCGTATGTACGAGCAGTACTTC.